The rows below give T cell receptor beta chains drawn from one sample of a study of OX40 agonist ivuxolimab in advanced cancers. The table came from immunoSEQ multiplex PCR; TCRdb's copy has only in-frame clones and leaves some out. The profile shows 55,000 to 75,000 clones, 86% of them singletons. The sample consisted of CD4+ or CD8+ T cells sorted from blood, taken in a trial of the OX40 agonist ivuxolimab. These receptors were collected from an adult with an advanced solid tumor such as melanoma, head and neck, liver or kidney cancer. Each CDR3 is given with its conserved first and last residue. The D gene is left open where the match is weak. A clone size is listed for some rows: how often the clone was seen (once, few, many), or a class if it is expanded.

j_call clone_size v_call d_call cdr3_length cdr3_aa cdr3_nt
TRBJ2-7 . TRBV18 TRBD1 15 CASSPRQGNTYEQYF TGTGCCAGCTCACCTAGACAGGGTAATACCTACGAGCAGTACTTC
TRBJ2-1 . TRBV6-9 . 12 CASRGGLNEQFF TGTGCCAGCCGCGGGGGCCTGAATGAGCAGTTCTTC
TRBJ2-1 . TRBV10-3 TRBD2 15 CAISPSGVGYNEQFF TGTGCCATCTCCCCTAGCGGGGTGGGGTACAATGAGCAGTTCTTC
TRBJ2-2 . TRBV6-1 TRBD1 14 CASGRQGAGGELFF TGTGCCAGCGGGAGACAGGGGGCGGGCGGGGAGCTGTTTTTT
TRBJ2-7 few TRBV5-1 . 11 CASSLEGEQYF TGCGCCAGCAGCTTGGAAGGCGAGCAGTACTTC
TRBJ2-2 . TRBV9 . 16 CASDRAGTPGTGELFF TGTGCCAGCGATAGAGCCGGGACTCCCGGCACCGGGGAGCTGTTTTTT
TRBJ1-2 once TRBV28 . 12 CASSSRAQGYTF TGTGCCAGCAGTTCCAGGGCTCAGGGCTACACCTTC
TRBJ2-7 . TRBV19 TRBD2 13 CASSRTSGYEQYF TGTGCCAGTAGTCGGACTAGCGGATACGAGCAGTACTTC
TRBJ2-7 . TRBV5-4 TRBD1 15 CASSSPTGYPYEQYF TGTGCCAGCAGCTCGCCGACAGGGTACCCCTACGAGCAGTACTTC
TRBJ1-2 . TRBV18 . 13 CASSPGTNYGYTF TGTGCCAGCTCACCGGGGACAAACTATGGCTACACCTTC